This T cell receptor (beta chain) was sequenced during a study of T cells in Graves' hyperthyroidism and ophthalmopathy. Study conclusions and caveats: Most clonotypes expanded in the thyroid (above 0.001) were also present in blood.

In the ophthalmopathy cohort, Clinical Activity Score was at least 3, NOSPECS grade at least 4, and duration under 3 months. Patients were excluded because of uncontrolled infection, other autoimmune disease, pregnancy or lactation. Using RNA transcripts as the source, TCR beta CDR3 regions were amplified. The TCR CDR3 first-round RT-PCR relied on the HTBI primer set. Each CDR3 protein is one row after TCRdb ran MiXCR on the multiplex PCR reads. The table records roughly 400,000 distinct CDR3 sequences, over 13% of them present only once. This clonotype was seen a few times. Its antigen is not known. This CDR3 is 16 amino acids long. Germline V lookup: CDR1 MNHNS, CDR2 SASEGT. V gave up 5 bases and J gave up 12 bases; unmatched junction bases: 18.

V usage is TRBV6-1 and J usage is TRBJ1-5, with 8 positions matching TRBD1. The TCR sequence derives from a man between 50 and 59 years old with Graves' ophthalmopathy. The sample was blood. CDR3 coding DNA: TGTGCCAGCAGTAACTCCGGGACAGGCCTTACTCGTCTCCAGCATTTT. Translating it yields CASSNSGTGLTRLQHF.